This is a list of T cell receptor beta chains from one sample in a study of blood T cell repertoires in COVID-19. Method: immunoSEQ multiplex PCR; TCRdb's copy keeps in-frame clones and lacks some. The data hold under 250,000 clones, with about 82% observed a single time. The sequenced sample consisted of peripheral blood. Source of these receptors: a woman aged 80 or over with COVID-19, enrolled during active disease. Both conserved end residues are part of each CDR3. Each record gives: V gene, clone size, J gene, D gene, CDR3 DNA, CDR3 protein. D genes are given only for firm matches. Size tells how often a clone was seen (once, few, many) or the class of an expanded clone, and some rows leave it out.

>TRBV2|.|TRBJ2-1|TRBD2
TGTGCCAGCAGTGGGGGGAGCGGGGTTATTGAGCAGTTCTTC
CASSGGSGVIEQFF
>TRBV19|.|TRBJ1-6|TRBD1
TGTGCCACCTCGGGACAGGGGAATTCACCCCTCCACTTT
CATSGQGNSPLHF
>TRBV5-1|.|TRBJ2-7|.
TGCGCCAGCAGCTTGGAGGGGCACGGAGCCTACGAGCAGTACTTC
CASSLEGHGAYEQYF
>TRBV18|.|TRBJ1-1|TRBD1
TGTGCCAGCTCACCCGACTCAGGGGGGACTGAAGCTTTCTTT
CASSPDSGGTEAFF
>TRBV2|.|TRBJ1-6|.
TGTGCCAGCAGAGAGGACAGCGTTAATTCACCCCTCCACTTT
CASREDSVNSPLHF
>TRBV5-1|.|TRBJ1-3|.
TGCGCCAGCAGCTTTGGGGGGAATGCTGGAAACACCATATATTTT
CASSFGGNAGNTIYF
>TRBV2|.|TRBJ1-1|.
TGTGCCAGCGTAGTTGAAGAGAACACTGAAGCTTTCTTT
CASVVEENTEAFF
>TRBV6-5|.|TRBJ2-1|.
TGTGCCAGCATGCTGGCAACTAGCTACAATGAGCAGTTCTTC
CASMLATSYNEQFF
>TRBV24-1|once|TRBJ2-2|.
TGTGCCACCAGTGATACCCGGGTTACCGGGGAGCTGTTTTTT
CATSDTRVTGELFF
>TRBV27|few|TRBJ2-7|.
TGTGCCAGTAGGGCAGGGGCCTCCTACGAGCAGTACTTC
CASRAGASYEQYF
>TRBV2|.|TRBJ2-1|TRBD2
TGTGCCAGCAGTGAGAGCGGGGGCTCCTACAATGAGCAGTTCTTC
CASSESGGSYNEQFF
>TRBV24-1|.|TRBJ1-1|.
TGTGCCACCAGTGACAACTATCACACTGAAGCTTTCTTT
CATSDNYHTEAFF
>TRBV28|.|TRBJ1-2|.
TGTGCCAGCAGTCCTGCAGATAACTATGGCTACACCTTC
CASSPADNYGYTF
>TRBV3-1/TRBV3-2|once|TRBJ2-4|.
TGTGCCAGCAGCCAACAGGGCGGCGTAGCCAAAAACATTCAGTACTTC
CASSQQGGVAKNIQYF
>TRBV28|once|TRBJ1-3|.
TGTGCCAGCAGTTTACCAAAGGGACACGAGGGAAACACCATATATTTT
CASSLPKGHEGNTIYF
>TRBV28|.|TRBJ1-6|TRBD1
TGTGCCAGCAGCCGGACAGGGAGCTCCTATAATTCACCCCTCCACTTT
CASSRTGSSYNSPLHF
>TRBV5-6|.|TRBJ2-2|.
TGTGCCAGCAGCTTGGGACAGGTGAACACCGGGGAGCTGTTTTTT
CASSLGQVNTGELFF
>TRBV2|.|TRBJ2-1|TRBD2
TGTGCCAGCAGTGAATGGGTAGCGGGGGAGGGTGAGCAGTTCTTC
CASSEWVAGEGEQFF
>TRBV2|once|TRBJ1-5|TRBD1
TGTGCCAGCAGCCAACTTGGGACAGGGGGTTTTTATAGCAATCAGCCCCAGCATTTT
CASSQLGTGGFYSNQPQHF
>TRBV10-3|few|TRBJ1-2|TRBD1
TGTGCCATCAGCTCTACAGGGACAGGGAACGAGAACTATGGCTACACCTTC
CAISSTGTGNENYGYTF
>TRBV29-1|.|TRBJ2-5|TRBD2
TGCAGCGTTCTGGGGGGGAACCAAGAGACCCAGTACTTC
CSVLGGNQETQYF
>TRBV5-5|.|TRBJ1-2|.
TGTGCCAGCAGCCCCTTTTCACAGGGTGCGAACTATGGCTACACCTTC
CASSPFSQGANYGYTF
>TRBV7-9|.|TRBJ1-4|TRBD1
TGTGCCAGCAGCTCGGGACAGGAGATATATGAAAAACTGTTTTTT
CASSSGQEIYEKLFF
>TRBV7-2|.|TRBJ2-1|TRBD1
TGTGCCAGCAGCTTAGTTGTGGGACAGGCGGGCAATGAGCAGTTCTTC
CASSLVVGQAGNEQFF
>TRBV5-4|.|TRBJ1-2|TRBD1
TGTGCCAGCAGCTTAGGGACAGGTCAAATCTATGGCTACACCTTC
CASSLGTGQIYGYTF
>TRBV12-3/TRBV12-4|.|TRBJ1-5|TRBD1
TGTGCCAGCAGACTCGGGACAGGGTTCCAGCATTTT
CASRLGTGFQHF
>TRBV9|.|TRBJ2-5|TRBD2
TGTGCCAGCAGCGTAGGAGCTAGCGGGGTAGAGACCCAGTACTTC
CASSVGASGVETQYF
>TRBV7-2|.|TRBJ2-1|TRBD1
TGTGCCAGCAGCTTAGATCTCAGGGACAGAGGCAATGAGCAGTTCTTC
CASSLDLRDRGNEQFF
>TRBV5-4|few|TRBJ2-5|TRBD1
TGTGCCAGCAGCCGAATGACAGGGAAGGAGACCCAGTACTTC
CASSRMTGKETQYF
>TRBV4-2|.|TRBJ2-3|TRBD2
TGTGCCAGCAGCCAAGACGCGGGGGGAAGCACAGATACGCAGTATTTT
CASSQDAGGSTDTQYF
>TRBV27|.|TRBJ2-3|TRBD1
TGTGCCAGCAGCGCGGGACAGGGGGTAAATACGCAGTATTTT
CASSAGQGVNTQYF
>TRBV3-1/TRBV3-2|.|TRBJ2-5|.
TGTGCCTCCCTTGCAGGGGCGCGGGAGACCCAGTACTTC
CASLAGARETQYF
>TRBV2|.|TRBJ2-4|TRBD1
TGTGCCAGCAGTGAACAGGGGGCGGACAAAAACATTCAGTACTTC
CASSEQGADKNIQYF
>TRBV28|.|TRBJ1-2|.
TGTGCCAGCAGTTTGTCGCGGATATTTGACTATGGCTACACCTTC
CASSLSRIFDYGYTF
>TRBV6-5|.|TRBJ2-5|TRBD1
TGTGCCACCCAACGACAGGGGGGTAAAGAGACCCAGTACTTC
CATQRQGGKETQYF
>TRBV18|once|TRBJ2-3|.
TGTGCCAGCTCACCACCGGCAGGGCCAGATACGCAGTATTTT
CASSPPAGPDTQYF
>TRBV6-5|.|TRBJ1-6|.
TGTGCCAGCAGTTATAGAGTAAGATCACCCCTCCACTTT
CASSYRVRSPLHF
>TRBV4-2|.|TRBJ1-1|TRBD1
TGTGCCAGCAGCCAGACAGGGGGTAACACTGAAGCTTTCTTT
CASSQTGGNTEAFF
>TRBV9|few|TRBJ2-7|TRBD1
TGTGCCAGCAGCCCAAGGGACAGGAGCTACGAGCAGTACTTC
CASSPRDRSYEQYF
>TRBV19|few|TRBJ1-4|TRBD1
TGTGCCAGCCAGACAGGGGGGACTAATGAAAAACTGTTTTTT
CASQTGGTNEKLFF
>TRBV5-1|.|TRBJ1-5|TRBD1
TGCGCCAGCAGCCCAGGACAGGGGGCTTCGGGGCAGCCCCAGCATTTT
CASSPGQGASGQPQHF
>TRBV6-5|hyperexpanded|TRBJ2-7|.
TGTGCCAGCACCTCGAGATTCCAGCAGTACTTC
CASTSRFQQYF
>TRBV7-3|.|TRBJ2-1|.
TGTGCCAGCAGCACGGACAGTTTCTCCTACAATGAGCAGTTCTTC
CASSTDSFSYNEQFF
>TRBV18|few|TRBJ2-5|TRBD2
TGTGCCAGCTCACCACGGACTAGCGGTGAAGAGACCCAGTACTTC
CASSPRTSGEETQYF